This TCR beta chain appears in the sequencing data of a study of cytomegalovirus exposure and HLA in healthy donors. PCR was performed using 60 Vbeta and 13 Jbeta primers. Generated by immunoSEQ multiplex PCR, the TCRdb table keeps only in-frame clones and is missing some. The data contain roughly 250,000 clones, 80% of them singletons. V dropped 4 bases and J dropped 2; count of bases not matched to a gene: 8. The germline V gene has CDR1 SGHKS and CDR2 YYEKEE (reference sequence). The CDR3 sequence is 16 residues long. This TCR was recovered from a girl aged 2 to 9 in good health and CMV-seronegative. The chain employs TRBV5-5 and TRBJ2-7; 11 bases agree with TRBD1. Sequencing was carried out using PBMCs. This chain's CDR3 is CASSPAGTGGPYEQYF. CDR3 in DNA: TGTGCCAGCAGCCCGGCCGGGACAGGGGGTCCCTACGAGCAGTACTTC.